These 13 T cell receptor beta chains came from one sample sequenced in a study of immune evolution from preneoplasia to lung adenocarcinoma. Sequenced by immunoSEQ multiplex PCR; TCRdb stores in-frame clones only, minus some. The sample records 2,500 to 3,000 clones, about nine tenths being singletons. The sequencing input was FFPE adjacent normal lung tissue. These receptors were taken from a person aged 65 to 85 with lung adenocarcinoma.

The chain links TRBV27 to TRBJ2-5; no firm D call. The CDR3 is 14 amino acids. Germline V gene data show CDR1 as MNHEY and CDR2 as SMNVEV (reference sequence). Trimming cost V 5 bases and J 4 bases, with 14 bases left between them. This chain's CDR3 is CASSPPWSVETQYF. DNA for the CDR3: TGTGCCAGCAGTCCCCCCTGGAGTGTAGAGACCCAGTACTTC.

The chain joins TRBV6-1 to TRBJ2-1, with D tentatively TRBD2 (6 bases). The CDR3 has 13 amino acids. Germline V gives CDR1 MNHNS, CDR2 SASEGT. Trimming removed 5 bases from V and 7 bases from J, with 12 bases in between. The CDR3 DNA sequence: TGTGCCAGCAGTTTGGAGGGCGGGAATGAGCAGTTCTTC. It yields the protein CASSLEGGNEQFF.

The chain is built from TRBV7-8 and TRBJ1-1; D remains ambiguous. Germline CDR1 reads SGHVS; CDR2 reads FQNEAQ. The germline V and J ends were trimmed by 6 bases and 0 bases, with 11 bases remaining between them. The CDR3 is 14 amino acids. The CDR3 is CASRSQEMNTEAFF. Here the CDR3 DNA reads TGTGCCAGCAGATCTCAGGAGATGAACACTGAAGCTTTCTTT.

The CDR3 sequence is CASSYSTRDPNYGYTF. CDR3 nucleotides: TGTGCCAGCAGTTACTCGACCCGGGATCCGAACTATGGCTACACCTTC. The chain uses TRBV7-9 and TRBJ1-2; no firm D call. The V end lost 6 bases, the J end lost 2 bases, and 19 bases lay between the germline ends. The germline V gene encodes CDR1 SEHNR and CDR2 FQNEAQ (reference sequence). The CDR3 sequence is 16 residues long. Filled out from reference TRBV7-9 and TRBJ1-2, the complete variable domain reads DTGVSQNPRHKITKRGQNVTFRCDPISEHNRLYWYRQTLGQGPEFLTYFQNEAQLEKSRLLSDRFSAERPKGSFSTLEIQRTEQGDSAMYLCASSYSTRDPNYGYTFGSGTRLTVV.

CDR3 in DNA: TGTGCCAGCAGCTTAAGGGTCACCGGGGAGCTGTTTTTT. Residues: CASSLRVTGELFF. V is TRBV7-8 and J is TRBJ2-2; D gene ambiguous. V shed 2 bases and J shed 4 bases, with 5 bases lying between them. Germline lookup yields CDR1 SGHVS and CDR2 FQNEAQ. CDR3 length: 13 amino acids. The complete variable domain, with remaining parts taken from reference TRBV7-8 and TRBJ2-2, reads GAGVSQSPRYKVAKRGQDVALRCDPISGHVSLFWYQQALGQGPEFLTYFQNEAQLDKSGLPSDRFFAERPEGSVSTLKIQRTQQEDSAVYLCASSLRVTGELFFGEGSRLTVL.

The rearrangement joins TRBV28 to TRBJ1-2; 10 positions match TRBD1. Trimming took 5 bases from V and 3 from J; bases not matched to a gene: 3. CDR1 and CDR2 (germline): MDHEN, SYDVKM. This CDR3 spans 14 amino acids. The CDR3 nucleotides read TGTGCCAGCAGTCCCGGGACAGGGGACTATGGCTACACCTTC. Amino acids: CASSPGTGDYGYTF.

V usage is TRBV28 and J usage is TRBJ1-1; tentative D call: TRBD1 (5 bases). The length of the CDR3 is 15 residues. The germline CDR1 and CDR2 sequences are MDHEN and SYDVKM. The germline V and J ends were trimmed by 5 bases and 5 bases, with 18 bases remaining between them. Here the CDR3 reads CASSPAGGGGTEAFF. CDR3 DNA sequence: TGTGCCAGCAGTCCCGCCGGGGGTGGGGGGACTGAAGCTTTCTTT.

This clone was detected a few times. The rearrangement uses TRBV9 and TRBJ2-3; the D gene could be TRBD1 or TRBD2 (5 bases each). The CDR3 runs to 14 residues. The germline V and J ends were trimmed by 4 bases and 1 base, with 10 bases remaining between them. Germline assignment: CDR1 SGDLS and CDR2 YYNGEE. The CDR3: CASSYWDRTDTQYF. CDR3 sequence (DNA): TGTGCCAGCAGCTACTGGGACCGCACAGATACGCAGTATTTT.

The chain employs TRBV4-2 and TRBJ1-2, with no clear D. The CDR3 extends over 13 amino acids. In germline, CDR1 is LGHNA, CDR2 YNFKEQ. The V and J ends lost 0 bases and 6 bases respectively, with 8 bases between them. The CDR3 region has the DNA TGTGCCAGCAGCCAAGATCTCGGGCATGGCTACACCTTC. Its protein is CASSQDLGHGYTF.

This chain joins TRBV7-9 and TRBJ2-3; 8 bases match TRBD1. V lost 5 bases to trimming and J lost 3 bases; unmatched junction nucleotides: 4. The CDR3 has 14 amino acids. Germline CDR1 and CDR2: SEHNR and FQNEAQ (reference sequence). The CDR3 here is CASSPRTGTDTQYF. The CDR3 nucleotides are TGTGCCAGCAGCCCTAGGACAGGGACAGATACGCAGTATTTT. Full variable domain (remainder filled in from reference TRBV7-9 and TRBJ2-3): DTGVSQNPRHKITKRGQNVTFRCDPISEHNRLYWYRQTLGQGPEFLTYFQNEAQLEKSRLLSDRFSAERPKGSFSTLEIQRTEQGDSAMYLCASSPRTGTDTQYFGPGTRLTVL.

This clone has only one observation. The V and J genes are TRBV10-3 and TRBJ2-7; D is undetermined. The V and J ends lost 3 bases and 2 bases respectively, with 8 bases between them. From germline, CDR1 is ENHRY and CDR2 SYGVKD. The length of the CDR3 is 13 residues. The CDR3 bases are TGTGCCATCAGTGACAGGAGAACCTACGAGCAGTACTTC. It yields the protein CAISDRRTYEQYF.

This chain uses TRBV5-6 with TRBJ1-5; D gene ambiguous. The CDR3 is 15 residues long. CDR1 and CDR2 from the germline V gene are SGHDT and YYEEEE. V dropped 0 bases and J dropped 4 bases, with 11 bases sitting between them. This CDR3 reads CASSLGVGVNQPQHF. The CDR3 region has the DNA TGTGCCAGCAGCTTGGGGGTTGGGGTAAATCAGCCCCAGCATTTT.

This chain uses TRBV6-6 with TRBJ1-4, with unresolved D. Germline CDR1 is MNHNY and CDR2 is SVGAGI (reference sequence). The V and J ends lost 2 bases and 8 bases respectively, with 9 bases between them. The CDR3 totals 13 residues. CDR3 nucleotide sequence: TGTGCCAGCAGTTACGACATGCAGGAAAAACTGTTTTTT. It specifies CASSYDMQEKLFF.